Following are 8 T cell receptor beta chains from one sample sequenced in a study of blood T cell repertoires in COVID-19. Sequencing was performed with immunoSEQ multiplex PCR; in TCRdb, only in-frame clones are kept and a portion is missing. The data show roughly 9,000 clones, with 85% to 90% seen just once and roughly 9.7% held by the top ten. What was sequenced was peripheral blood. The receptors derive from a man in his sixties with acute or convalescent COVID-19.

The CDR3: CASSPWGGGSPLHF. CDR3 nucleotide sequence: TGTGCCAGCAGCCCCTGGGGGGGAGGTTCACCCCTCCACTTT. The chain is built from TRBV5-6 and TRBJ1-6, with D perhaps TRBD1 (5 bases). V gave up 4 bases and J gave up 9 bases, with 14 bases separating them. The CDR3 runs to 14 residues. The germline V gene has CDR1 SGHDT and CDR2 YYEEEE.

The chain links TRBV2 to TRBJ2-5; 9 bases fit TRBD1. The CDR3 has 15 residues. The germline CDR1 and CDR2 sequences are SNHLY and FYNNEI. V lost 8 bases and J lost 4; bases outside the gene matches: 11. The CDR3 DNA follows: TGTGCCAGCGCCCGGACAGGGGAACCACCAGAGACCCAGTACTTC. This translates into CASARTGEPPETQYF.

The chain carries TRBV6-5 and TRBJ2-7; no firm D call. V was shortened by 2 bases and J by 4 bases, with 9 bases between the two germline ends. The CDR3 totals 13 residues. Germline V gene lookup returns CDR1 MNHEY and CDR2 SVGAGI. This CDR3 reads CASSYGHQYEQYF. The CDR3 bases are TGTGCCAGCAGTTACGGGCACCAATACGAGCAGTACTTC.

This chain uses TRBV4-1 with TRBJ1-2; D perhaps matches TRBD1 (6 bases). Per germline, CDR1 MGHRA and CDR2 YSYEKL. The CDR3 has 14 residues. V was clipped by 2 bases and J by 6 bases, with 13 bases between them. In DNA form, the CDR3 reads TGCGCCAGCAGCCAAAGACGAGGGGGAAATGGCTACACCTTC. This encodes CASSQRRGGNGYTF.

This clone was observed a single time. The chain has TRBV2 and TRBJ2-7; 11 bases agree with TRBD2. The CDR3 extends over 14 amino acids. V was pared by 8 bases and J by 3 bases, with 6 bases of the junction left unmatched. In germline, CDR1 is SNHLY, CDR2 FYNNEI. CDR3 bases: TGTGCCAGCTCCACGGGACTAGCGGACTACGAGCAGTACTTC. Encoded protein: CASSTGLADYEQYF.

The chain combines TRBV4-1 with TRBJ2-4; 8 positions agree with TRBD2. Germline CDR1 and CDR2: MGHRA and YSYEKL. There are 14 residues in the CDR3. The V segment lost 5 bases and the J segment 9 bases; nucleotides outside the gene matches: 9. The CDR3 protein is CASSAPGLGGIQYF. DNA of the CDR3: TGCGCCAGCAGCGCCCCGGGACTAGGCGGCATTCAGTACTTC.

This clone was counted a single time. The chain's CDR3 is CSVEERRGTEAFF. The CDR3 DNA reads as TGCAGCGTTGAAGAAAGGAGGGGCACTGAAGCTTTCTTT. The chain joins TRBV29-1 to TRBJ1-1, with a weak D call TRBD1 (5 bases). The CDR3 length is 13 residues. Germline loops: CDR1 SQVTM, CDR2 ANQGSEA. Trimming shortened V by 0 bases and J by 4 bases, and 9 bases separated the two germline ends.

The V call is TRBV4-2, the J call TRBJ2-2; D is possibly TRBD1 (5 bases). The CDR3 consists of 14 residues. Trimming took 3 bases from V and 6 from J, leaving 11 bases between them. Germline values: CDR1 LGHNA, CDR2 YNFKEQ. The CDR3 nucleotides are TGTGCCAGCAGCCAGGCGTTAGGGGCCGGGGAGCTGTTTTTT. It encodes CASSQALGAGELFF.